Presented here are 21 T cell receptor beta chains from one specimen sequenced in a study of T cell repertoires in cytomegalovirus infection. One entry per CDR3 protein, called by TCRdb with MiXCR from the reads. The data contain about 360,000 distinct CDR3 sequences, about a sixth of them singletons. Sequences were obtained from PBMCs. The receptors were gathered from a human donor in good health (CMV status not recorded). Some clones in this sample may be carry-over from other donors' samples.

This clonotype came up many times. The chain carries TRBV6-1 and TRBJ2-6; the D is unclear. This CDR3 contains 17 residues. The germline V gene has CDR1 MNHNS and CDR2 SASEGT. V was pared by 2 bases and J by 0 bases, with 11 bases between. The CDR3, as DNA: TGTGCCAGCAGTGAAAGGATGGATTACTCTGGGGCCAACGTCCTGACTTTC. Encoded protein: CASSERMDYSGANVLTF.

This clonotype has a handful of counts. The gene calls are TRBV7-9 and TRBJ2-3, with a weak D call TRBD2 (5 bases). V was pared by 4 bases and J by 1 base, with 18 bases between. Looked up from germline, CDR1 is SEHNR and CDR2 is FQNEAQ (reference sequence). This CDR3 has 17 amino acids. In nucleotides, the CDR3 is TGTGCCAGCAGCTCCCCTCGGGGTTATAGGGGCACAGATACGCAGTATTTT. This gives the protein CASSSPRGYRGTDTQYF.

This clonotype occurred many times. This chain connects TRBV7-2 to TRBJ2-6; D possibly corresponds to TRBD2 (5 bases). Trimming cost V 6 bases and J 3 bases, with 24 bases left between them. Germline V gives CDR1 SGHTA, CDR2 FQGNSA. This CDR3 has 19 residues. The DNA of the CDR3 is TGTGCCAGCAGTCCCATCCTTGGATCCTCGGCGGGTGGGGCCAACGTCCTGACTTTC. Its protein is CASSPILGSSAGGANVLTF.

This clonotype was detected many times. The genes are TRBV6-2 or TRBV6-3 and TRBJ2-5; D gene uncertain. Germline V gene sequence: CDR1 MNHEY, CDR2 SVGEGT. V gave up 6 bases and J gave up 2 bases, with 13 bases separating them. This CDR3 has 14 amino acids. In nucleotides, the CDR3 is TGTGCCAGCAGGAGAGTGGACGCACAAGAGACCCAGTACTTC. It translates to CASRRVDAQETQYF.

This clonotype came up a few times. The rearrangement uses TRBV6-5 and TRBJ1-2, with no clear D. V lost 4 bases to trimming and J lost 4 bases, with 4 bases between them. In germline, CDR1 is MNHEY, CDR2 SVGAGI. CDR3 length: 11 amino acids. DNA of the CDR3: TGTGCCAGCAGTTCGAGCTATGGCTACACCTTC. Its protein product is CASSSSYGYTF.

The table lists this clonotype with many counts. The chain links TRBV7-6 to TRBJ2-7; TRBD1 or TRBD2 may be the D gene (5 bases each). Per the germline V gene, CDR1 is SGHVS and CDR2 is FNYEAQ. This CDR3 comprises 14 residues. With 5 bases removed from V and 3 bases from J, the gap between germline ends came to 14 bases. CDR3 sequence reads: CASSAAGTSYEQYF. In DNA, the CDR3 is TGTGCCAGCAGCGCCGCTGGGACCAGCTACGAGCAGTACTTC.

This clonotype was seen many times. The gene calls are TRBV7-2 and TRBJ2-3, with no clear D. This CDR3 contains 15 residues. Deletions cut 1 base from V and 0 bases from J, with 8 bases between. Germline V gives CDR1 SGHTA, CDR2 FQGNSA. In nucleotides, the CDR3 is TGTGCCAGCAGCTTAGTCGAGACTAGCACAGATACGCAGTATTTT. Its protein product is CASSLVETSTDTQYF.

This clonotype was seen many times. This chain joins TRBV7-2 and TRBJ1-2; D is unclear. This CDR3 comprises 14 residues. The germline V gene encodes CDR1 SGHTA and CDR2 FQGNSA. V was cut by 5 bases and J by 0 bases, with 10 bases left in between. The CDR3 DNA sequence: TGTGCCAGCAGCCGACGGGGATCTAACTATGGCTACACCTTC. Translated: CASSRRGSNYGYTF.

This clonotype has more than one count but fewer than ten. The rearrangement joins TRBV5-5 to TRBJ1-2; 7 bases map to TRBD1. Per germline, CDR1 SGHKS and CDR2 YYEKEE (reference sequence). With 1 base clipped from V and 3 bases from J, the junction kept 3 bases outside the gene matches. The CDR3 has 14 amino acids. The CDR3 nucleotides read TGTGCCAGCAGCTTGTGGGACAGCTACTATGGCTACACCTTC. This translates into CASSLWDSYYGYTF.

In its sample, this clonotype was seen a few times. The chain links TRBV6-2 or TRBV6-3 to TRBJ2-7, with D possibly being TRBD1 (6 bases). The CDR3 is made up of 16 amino acids. The germline V gene encodes CDR1 MNHEY and CDR2 SVGEGT. V lost 6 bases to trimming and J lost 1 base, with 19 bases between them. The CDR3 nucleotides read TGTGCCAGCAGCCCGCTCGCAGGGGCGCTTTCCTACGAGCAGTACTTC. As protein: CASSPLAGALSYEQYF.

In its sample, this clonotype was seen many times. The chain has TRBV7-2 and TRBJ2-3; D perhaps matches TRBD1 (6 bases). V lost 2 bases and J 1 base, leaving 7 bases between the germline ends. The CDR3 has 14 amino acids. Per the germline V gene, CDR1 is SGHTA and CDR2 is FQGNSA. The CDR3: CASSLYRGTDTQYF. CDR3 DNA: TGTGCCAGCAGCTTATACAGGGGCACAGATACGCAGTATTTT.

This clonotype has ten or more counts. The chain joins TRBV11-2 to TRBJ2-1, with D possibly being TRBD1 or TRBD2 (5 bases each). The V end was cut by 5 bases, the J end by 5 bases, with 16 bases between. CDR3 length: 15 residues. CDR1 is SGHAT and CDR2 is FQNNGV in the germline V gene. For the CDR3, the DNA is TGTGCCAGCAGCGTCGGAGAGGGGATCAACAATGAGCAGTTCTTC. It encodes CASSVGEGINNEQFF.

This clonotype was seen ten or more times. The chain uses TRBV20-1 and TRBJ1-5; D gene uncertain. Per the germline V gene, CDR1 is DFQATT and CDR2 is SNEGSKA (reference sequence). V lost 0 bases and J lost 0, with 12 bases in between. The CDR3 is 16 residues long. Written as DNA, the CDR3 is TGCAGTGCTAGAGACCGGAACGCCTATAGCAATCAGCCCCAGCATTTT. Translated: CSARDRNAYSNQPQHF.

V usage is TRBV15 and J usage is TRBJ2-1, with 8 nucleotides matching TRBD2. The CDR3 runs 14 residues. V was pared by 1 base and J by 8 bases, with 4 bases of the junction left unmatched. Looked up from germline, CDR1 is LNHNV and CDR2 is YYDKDF (reference sequence). The CDR3 sequence is CATSRVGGVDEQFF. CDR3 sequence (DNA): TGTGCCACCAGCAGAGTCGGGGGGGTGGATGAGCAGTTCTTC.

V usage is TRBV11-2 and J usage is TRBJ2-7; D gene uncertain. Trimming cost V 2 bases and J 0 bases, with 17 bases left between them. The CDR3 contains 17 residues. Germline V gives CDR1 SGHAT, CDR2 FQNNGV. Here the CDR3 DNA reads TGTGCCAGCAGCTTATTATTTGGAGAAGCCACCTCCTACGAGCAGTACTTC. Encoded protein: CASSLLFGEATSYEQYF.

In its sample, this clonotype was seen a few times. CDR3 nucleotides: TGCAGTGCTAGGCGATCTATAGGACCCCAAGAGACCCAGTACTTC. The encoded protein is CSARRSIGPQETQYF. The chain combines TRBV20-1 with TRBJ2-5; D not resolved. There are 15 residues in the CDR3. The V end lost 3 bases, the J end lost 1 base, and 15 bases lay between the germline ends. CDR1 is DFQATT and CDR2 is SNEGSKA in the germline V gene (reference sequence).

V is TRBV4-1 and J is TRBJ2-3, with D unresolved. The CDR3 has 13 residues. CDR1 is MGHRA, CDR2 YSYEKL, per germline. V lost 1 base and J 4 bases, leaving 6 bases between the germline ends. The CDR3 DNA follows: TGCGCCAGCAGCCAAGGGAGTTCAGATACGCAGTATTTT. Its translation: CASSQGSSDTQYF.

Only one count was recorded for this clonotype. This chain uses TRBV5-6 with TRBJ2-3; TRBD2 matches at 9 bases. The length of the CDR3 is 15 residues. The V gene's germline CDR1 is SGHDT and CDR2 YYEEEE. Germline trimming cut 2 bases from V and 3 bases from J; bases unmatched to any gene: 4. The CDR3 loop is CASSFGRGGTDTQYF. CDR3 DNA sequence: TGTGCCAGCAGCTTCGGGCGGGGGGGTACAGATACGCAGTATTTT.

V usage is TRBV20-1 and J usage is TRBJ1-1, with a weak D call TRBD1 (5 bases). CDR1 is DFQATT and CDR2 is SNEGSKA in the germline V gene (reference sequence). CDR3 size: 13 residues. Between the trimmed V and J ends, which lost 0 bases and 6 bases, there was a span of 11 bases. DNA for the CDR3: TGCAGTGCTAGAGAGTCTATGGGGGCTGAAGCTTTCTTT. Translated: CSARESMGAEAFF.

This clonotype has ten or more counts. The genes are TRBV11-2 and TRBJ1-1; a weak D match, TRBD1 (6 bases). V was trimmed by 1 base and J by 4 bases, leaving 13 bases between them. This CDR3 contains 15 residues. The germline V gene encodes CDR1 SGHAT and CDR2 FQNNGV. Here the CDR3 DNA reads TGTGCCAGCAGCTTAGTGGTAGGGGGTGGCACTGAAGCTTTCTTT. Translating it yields CASSLVVGGGTEAFF.

This clonotype was observed a handful of times. The V and J genes are TRBV3-1 and TRBJ2-7; D perhaps matches TRBD1 (6 bases). The CDR3 is 14 residues long. CDR1 and CDR2 from the germline V gene are LGHDT and YNNKEL (reference sequence). V lost 3 bases and J lost 0, with 9 bases in between. Here the CDR3 reads CASSHGGASYEQYF. The CDR3 DNA reads as TGTGCCAGCAGCCATGGGGGCGCCTCCTACGAGCAGTACTTC.